One and the same sample provided the 17 T cell receptor beta chains below, sequenced in a study of glioma-infiltrating T cells (dated by TCRdb to 2015 to 2016). Sequencing used an Illumina MiSeq. TCR alpha and beta CDR3 regions were amplified with the iRepertoire nested amplicon-rescue multiplex PCR (arm-PCR) platform from RNA. TCRdb ran its own pipeline on the public reads, namely fastp trimming at Q25 and MiXCR clone calling, and kept in-frame beta chains. Under each unique CDR3 protein, matching rows form one entry showing the most common genes and DNA. The sample table lists about 110,000 distinct CDR3 sequences, 25% to 30% of them with a count of one. Just under 35% of the sample rests with the top ten. Sequencing used glioma tissue, nonneoplastic brain tissue, or PBMCs (not recorded which). These receptors came from a human donor with low-grade glioma or glioblastoma, undergoing nonglioma brain surgery, or in good health (not recorded which).

In its sample, this clonotype was seen many times. The chain links TRBV24-1 to TRBJ2-3, with 7 bases fitting TRBD1. Germline V CDR1 and CDR2: KGHDR, SFDVKD. The CDR3 runs to 15 residues. Trimming at V came to 0 bases and at J to 7 bases, leaving 6 bases not matched to a gene. The CDR3 region has the DNA TGTGCCACCAGTGATTTGGAGGGGGCCATAAATACGCAGTATTTT. Protein product: CATSDLEGAINTQYF.

Regarding this clonotype: Being one base from a much bigger clone, this may be a read error. V usage is TRBV7-9 and J usage is TRBJ1-5; D gene ambiguous. Germline V lookup: CDR1 SEHNR, CDR2 FQNEAQ (reference sequence). The CDR3 covers 13 residues. The CDR3 nucleotides are TGTGCCAGAAGCTTAGAAAGGAATCAGCCCCAGCATTTT. Translating gives CARSLERNQPQHF. The complete variable domain, with remaining parts taken from reference TRBV7-9 and TRBJ1-5, reads DTGVSQNPRHKITKRGQNVTFRCDPISEHNRLYWYRQTLGQGPEFLTYFQNEAQLEKSRLLSDRFSAERPKGSFSTLEIQRTEQGDSAMYLCARSLERNQPQHFGDGTRLSIL.

This clonotype was recorded at least ten times. The rearrangement uses TRBV29-1 and TRBJ2-2, with 9 bases lining up with TRBD2. CDR3 length: 13 amino acids. V was pared by 6 bases and J by 5 bases, with 4 bases of the junction left unmatched. Germline CDR1 reads SQVTM; CDR2 reads ANQGSEA. The CDR3, as DNA: TGCAGCGTAGATAGCGGGAGAACCGGGGAGCTGTTTTTT. It is translated as CSVDSGRTGELFF.

The chain recombines TRBV19 with TRBJ2-7, with D tentatively TRBD2 (6 bases). Trimming shortened V by 6 bases and J by 1 base, and 19 bases separated the two germline ends. Germline values: CDR1 LNHDA, CDR2 SQIVND (reference sequence). CDR3 length: 16 residues. The CDR3 DNA sequence: TGTGCCAGTAGGAAAAAAGGGGACGGGGGTTCCTACGAGCAGTACTTC. Encoded protein: CASRKKGDGGSYEQYF.

This clonotype has a count of ten or more. The J gene is TRBJ2-7, the V gene TRBV7-9; D not certain. Trimming shortened V by 7 bases and J by 2 bases, and 21 bases separated the two germline ends. Germline V gene lookup returns CDR1 SEHNR and CDR2 FQNEAQ (reference sequence). The CDR3 consists of 16 residues. This CDR3 reads CASIIASGLSTYEQYF. DNA of the CDR3: TGTGCCAGCATCATCGCGTCGGGTCTGAGCACCTACGAGCAGTACTTC.

There are a few counts of this clonotype. A much larger clone is a single base away; this may be a read error. Written as DNA, the CDR3 is TGTGCCGCCAGTGAACAGGGTTGGAATCAGCCCCAGCATTTT. Its protein product is CAASEQGWNQPQHF. The chain joins TRBV24-1 to TRBJ1-5; D might be TRBD1 (6 bases). The CDR3 loop spans 14 amino acids. The germline gives CDR1 KGHDR, CDR2 SFDVKD.

This clonotype occurred a few times. The chain uses TRBV19 and TRBJ2-7; D ambiguous. There are 12 residues in the CDR3. V lost 3 bases and J lost 4, with 7 bases in between. CDR1 and CDR2 from the germline V gene are LNHDA and SQIVND (reference sequence). The CDR3 coding sequence is TGTGCCAGTAGTATCGCAGGTTACGAGCAGTACTTC. Translating it yields CASSIAGYEQYF.

This clonotype appeared a few times. The rearrangement uses TRBV19 and TRBJ2-4; no reliable D call. In germline, CDR1 is LNHDA, CDR2 SQIVND (reference sequence). The CDR3 has 13 residues. The V end was cut by 3 bases, the J end by 0 bases, with 3 bases between. The CDR3, as DNA: TGTGCCAGTAGTATTCTAGCCAAAAACATTCAGTACTTC. As protein: CASSILAKNIQYF.

A remark on this clonotype: A much more abundant neighbour one base away suggests this may be a read error. The chain combines TRBV3-1 with TRBJ1-2; TRBD1 aligns across 11 bases. The CDR3 loop spans 15 amino acids. The germline CDR1 and CDR2 sequences are LGHDT and YNNKEL (reference sequence). In DNA, the CDR3 is TGTGCCAGAAGCCTCGGGACAGGGGGTAACTATGGCTACACCTTC. It codes for CARSLGTGGNYGYTF.

At least ten counts were recorded for this clonotype. The chain employs TRBV6-2 or TRBV6-3 and TRBJ2-7; D perhaps matches TRBD1 (6 bases). Trimming shortened V by 7 bases and J by 2 bases, and 9 bases separated the two germline ends. This CDR3 comprises 12 residues. CDR1 MNHEY and CDR2 SVGEGT come from the germline V gene. The chain's CDR3 is CASKDSPYEQYF. The CDR3, as DNA: TGTGCCAGCAAGGACAGCCCCTACGAGCAGTACTTC.

This clonotype was counted at least ten times. V usage is TRBV5-4 and J usage is TRBJ1-1; 7 bases fit TRBD1. Unmatched junction bases numbered 0, after V lost 0 bases and J lost 1 base. CDR1 is SGHNT, CDR2 YYREEE, per germline (reference sequence). This CDR3 comprises 14 residues. For the CDR3, the DNA is TGTGCCAGCAGCTTGGACAGGGGGAACACTGAAGCTTTCTTT. This encodes CASSLDRGNTEAFF.

Ten or more counts support this clonotype. The chain uses TRBV7-9 and TRBJ2-7; 7 bases line up with TRBD1. V lost 3 bases to trimming and J lost 0 bases; unmatched junction nucleotides: 2. The CDR3 consists of 14 residues. Looked up from germline, CDR1 is SEHNR and CDR2 is FQNEAQ (reference sequence). DNA for the CDR3: TGTGCCAGCAGCTTCGGACAGGCCTCCTACGAGCAGTACTTC. Its protein product is CASSFGQASYEQYF.

This clonotype was seen at least ten times. The genes are TRBV3-1 and TRBJ2-1; 11 bases match TRBD2. With V trimmed by 4 bases and J by 5 bases, 10 bases remained unmatched. The CDR3 has 17 residues. Germline assignment: CDR1 LGHDT and CDR2 YNNKEL (reference sequence). In nucleotides, the CDR3 is TGTGCCAGCAGCCCCACCTTGACTAGCGGGAACAACAATGAGCAGTTCTTC. Translated: CASSPTLTSGNNNEQFF.

The sample holds a few counts of this clonotype. J is TRBJ2-3 and V is TRBV5-1, with 10 bases identical to TRBD2. V trimming: 4 bases; J trimming: 1 base; junction bases outside the gene matches: 6. The germline CDR1 and CDR2 sequences are SGHRS and YFSETQ. CDR3 length: 16 amino acids. The CDR3 sequence: CASSRTGLAGTDTQYF. DNA of the CDR3: TGCGCCAGCAGCCGTACCGGACTAGCGGGCACAGATACGCAGTATTTT.

This clonotype appeared once. It may be a read error: a sequence one base away is much more abundant. The chain employs TRBV7-3 and TRBJ2-1, with 8 bases aligning to TRBD2. V dropped 9 bases and J dropped 9; count of bases not matched to a gene: 13. This CDR3 is built from 14 residues. From germline, CDR1 is SGHTA and CDR2 FQGTGA. CDR3 nucleotides: TGTGCCAGAAGCACCGGGACTAGGGGTGCTGAGCAGTTCTTC. Its protein product is CARSTGTRGAEQFF. Full variable domain (rest looked up from reference TRBV7-3 and TRBJ2-1): GAGVSQTPSNKVTEKGKYVELRCDPISGHTALYWYRQSLGQGPEFLIYFQGTGAADDSGLPNDRFFAVRPEGSVSTLKIQRTERGDSAVYLCARSTGTRGAEQFFGPGTRLTVL.

This clonotype was recorded a few times. It may be a read error: a sequence one base away is much more abundant. This chain joins TRBV3-1 and TRBJ2-1; 10 nucleotides align to TRBD2. CDR3 length: 18 amino acids. Germline CDR1 LGHDT, CDR2 YNNKEL (reference sequence). V lost 4 bases to trimming and J lost 9 bases; unmatched junction nucleotides: 18. CDR3 DNA sequence: TGTGCCAGCAGCCCTCCCCTCCCAGGGGCTAGCGGGAGTGGTGAGCAGTTCTTC. Its protein is CASSPPLPGASGSGEQFF.

This clonotype has ten or more counts. V gene TRBV7-6 combines with J gene TRBJ2-7, with 7 bases aligning to TRBD1. This CDR3 is 17 amino acids long. The V and J ends lost 0 bases and 6 bases, in that order; junction bases with no gene match: 14. The germline V gene has CDR1 SGHVS and CDR2 FNYEAQ. The CDR3 bases are TGTGCCAGCAGCTTAGCAGGGGGCGCGGCCGGATCAGGCGAGCAGTACTTC. Amino acid sequence: CASSLAGGAAGSGEQYF.